The 28 T cell receptor beta chains below were found in one sample sequenced in a study of T cells after posttransplantation cyclophosphamide. The repertoire was sequenced with immunoSEQ multiplex PCR; TCRdb's copy has only in-frame clones and lacks some. The table lists 10,000 to 15,000 clones, with no singletons. The sequencing sample was made of PBMCs. The receptors come from a woman in her forties in good health, CMV-negative, and a related stem cell transplant donor.

This clone was recorded many times. The chain recombines TRBV7-8 with TRBJ2-1; 14 bases agree with TRBD2. Germline V gives CDR1 SGHVS, CDR2 FQNEAQ. The CDR3 runs to 16 residues. The trim removed 5 bases at V and 6 bases at J, leaving 6 bases unmatched. Here the CDR3 reads CASSTVGLAGANEQFF. CDR3 sequence (DNA): TGTGCCAGCAGCACAGTGGGACTAGCGGGAGCCAATGAGCAGTTCTTC.

This clone was counted at least ten times. V usage is TRBV28 and J usage is TRBJ2-7; 15 positions agree with TRBD2. The CDR3 runs to 14 residues. The J segment lost 7 bases and the V segment lost 10 bases, leaving 8 bases of the junction unmatched. The germline V gene has CDR1 MDHEN and CDR2 SYDVKM. The CDR3 loop reads CAIAAGTSGREQYF. CDR3 sequence (DNA): TGTGCCATCGCAGCCGGGACTAGCGGGAGGGAGCAGTACTTC.

This clone was picked up many times. The V and J genes are TRBV19 and TRBJ1-5, with a tentative D call TRBD1 (6 bases). The CDR3 runs 15 residues. Germline CDR1 is LNHDA and CDR2 is SQIVND (reference sequence). Trimming left V 7 bases short and J 2 bases short, with 15 bases between. The CDR3 DNA follows: TGTGCCAGTATCCCCCAGGGGTTGGGCAATCAGCCCCAGCATTTT. It yields the protein CASIPQGLGNQPQHF.

This clone came up many times. This chain joins TRBV11-2 and TRBJ2-5; D call uncertain. The CDR3 has 14 residues. The V end lost 2 bases, the J end lost 2 bases, and 9 bases lay between the germline ends. The germline V gene has CDR1 SGHAT and CDR2 FQNNGV. As DNA, the CDR3 is TGTGCCAGCAGCTTACAGAGACATCAAGAGACCCAGTACTTC. This sequence encodes CASSLQRHQETQYF.

This clone was recorded at least ten times. The chain links TRBV27 to TRBJ1-4; D is undetermined. Germline V CDR1 and CDR2: MNHEY, SMNVEV (reference sequence). The CDR3 consists of 11 residues. Trimming left V 4 bases short and J 7 bases short, with 4 bases between. The CDR3 protein is CASSSGEKLFF. CDR3 bases: TGTGCCAGCAGTTCCGGTGAAAAACTGTTTTTT. Variable domain in full (rest from reference TRBV27 and TRBJ1-4): EAQVTQNPRYLITVTGKKLTVTCSQNMNHEYMSWYRQDPGLGLRQIYYSMNVEVTDKGDVPEGYKVSRKEKRNFPLILESPSPNQTSLYFCASSSGEKLFFGSGTQLSVL.

This clone occurred many times. The V call is TRBV6-2 or TRBV6-3, the J call TRBJ2-1; D gene unclear. The CDR3 contains 12 residues. Trimming left V 0 bases short and J 9 bases short, with 6 bases between. CDR1 is MNHEY and CDR2 is SVGEGT in the germline V gene. CDR3 in amino acids: CASSYSPPEQFF. The CDR3 DNA is TGTGCCAGCAGTTACTCCCCTCCTGAGCAGTTCTTC.

This clone was recorded at least ten times. The chain carries TRBV6-1 and TRBJ1-2, with D possibly TRBD1 on 6 matching bases. This CDR3 spans 15 amino acids. Germline loops: CDR1 MNHNS, CDR2 SASEGT. The germline V and J ends were trimmed by 0 bases and 5 bases, with 13 bases remaining between them. The DNA for the CDR3 is TGTGCCAGCAGTGAAGCTAGGACAGCCCCTTATGGCTACACCTTC. Its translation is CASSEARTAPYGYTF.

This clone was counted many times. The chain employs TRBV25-1 and TRBJ2-5; D possibly corresponds to TRBD1 (6 bases). The CDR3 consists of 13 residues. Germline V gene lookup returns CDR1 MGHDK and CDR2 SYGVNS. V lost 5 bases, J lost 3 bases, and 10 bases lay in between. The DNA for the CDR3 is TGTGCCAGCAGTCGGTACAGGGAAGAGACCCAGTACTTC. Its protein product is CASSRYREETQYF. Drawing the rest from reference TRBV25-1 and TRBJ2-5, the complete variable domain is EADIYQTPRYLVIGTGKKITLECSQTMGHDKMYWYQQDPGMELHLIHYSYGVNSTEKGDLSSESTVSRIRTEHFPLTLESARPSHTSQYLCASSRYREETQYFGPGTRLLVL.

This clone was counted ten times or more. The V and J genes are TRBV2 and TRBJ2-7; D unclear. Trimming shortened V by 5 bases and J by 7 bases, and 9 bases separated the two germline ends. The CDR3 is 11 residues long. Germline-derived CDR1 and CDR2 are SNHLY and FYNNEI. CDR3: CASSPFGEQYF. Here the CDR3 DNA reads TGTGCCAGCAGTCCCTTCGGGGAGCAGTACTTC.

The V and J genes are TRBV12-3 or TRBV12-4 and TRBJ2-7, with 8 bases lining up with TRBD2. The CDR3 length is 16 residues. J was trimmed by 0 bases and V by 7 bases; bases with no gene match: 11. The CDR3 DNA is TGTGCCAGCACCGACCCGGGGGGGGCCAGCTCCTACGAGCAGTACTTC. It yields the protein CASTDPGGASSYEQYF.

This clone was observed many times. The chain has TRBV7-8 and TRBJ1-1; D ambiguous. This CDR3 is 14 amino acids long. V gave up 1 base and J gave up 3 bases, with 9 bases separating them. Germline V gene lookup returns CDR1 SGHVS and CDR2 FQNEAQ. The CDR3 DNA reads TGTGCCAGCAGCTTAGGCGGATTCCACACTGAAGCTTTCTTT. It encodes CASSLGGFHTEAFF.

This clone came up many times. The chain uses TRBV6-4 and TRBJ2-1; 12 positions agree with TRBD1. The V and J ends lost 4 bases and 8 bases, in that order; junction bases with no gene match: 6. This CDR3 has 15 residues. The germline gives CDR1 MRHNA, CDR2 SNTAGT. This CDR3 reads CASSVGTGGLDEQFF. The CDR3 DNA reads as TGTGCCAGCAGTGTGGGGACAGGGGGCTTGGATGAGCAGTTCTTC.

This clone has ten or more counts. This sequence joins TRBV29-1 and TRBJ1-1; D ambiguous. Trimming pared 7 bases from V and 1 base from J, leaving 13 bases between. From germline, CDR1 is SQVTM and CDR2 ANQGSEA. The CDR3 contains 13 residues. CDR3 nucleotide sequence: TGCAGCGCAGGAATGATGGCGAACACTGAAGCTTTCTTT. It is translated as CSAGMMANTEAFF.

This clone was counted at least ten times. The gene calls are TRBV4-2 and TRBJ1-2; D unclear. Trimming left V 3 bases short and J 0 bases short, with 11 bases between. The CDR3 extends over 15 amino acids. Germline CDR1 is LGHNA and CDR2 is YNFKEQ. CDR3 nucleotide sequence: TGTGCCAGCAGCCACCGGGGAGGAGCTAACTATGGCTACACCTTC. Translated: CASSHRGGANYGYTF.

This clone occurred many times. The rearrangement uses TRBV7-3 and TRBJ1-1, with D possibly being TRBD1 (6 bases). The CDR3 extends over 15 amino acids. Trimming pared 5 bases from V and 3 bases from J, leaving 16 bases between. Germline loops: CDR1 SGHTA, CDR2 FQGTGA. Here the CDR3 reads CASSQKQGWDTEAFF. Written as DNA, the CDR3 is TGTGCCAGCAGCCAAAAACAGGGTTGGGACACTGAAGCTTTCTTT.

On this clone: A much larger clone lies one base from this, so it may be a read error. The chain has TRBV6-6 and TRBJ1-1, with D uncertain. The CDR3 has 13 amino acids. CDR1 MNHNY and CDR2 SVGAGI come from the germline V gene (reference sequence). CDR3 DNA sequence: TGTGCCAGCAGTTTCGACACGAACACTCAAGCTTTCTTT. Protein product: CASSFDTNTQAFF.

This clone was seen at least ten times. The rearrangement uses TRBV5-6 and TRBJ1-2, with 7 bases aligning to TRBD1. The germline gives CDR1 SGHDT, CDR2 YYEEEE. The J segment lost 12 bases and the V segment lost 5 bases, leaving 13 bases of the junction unmatched. The CDR3 is 13 amino acids. DNA for the CDR3: TGTGCCAGCAGACCGACAGGGCGGCTGGGGGACACCTTC. As protein: CASRPTGRLGDTF.

In this sample, this clone turned up many times. The rearrangement links TRBV6-2 or TRBV6-3 to TRBJ1-5; 7 nucleotides line up with TRBD1. J gave up 4 bases and V 6 bases, and 9 bases lay outside the gene matches. Germline loops: CDR1 MNHEY, CDR2 SVGEGT. CDR3 size: 15 residues. The CDR3: CASSLTGQWNQPQHF. The DNA for the CDR3 is TGTGCCAGCAGCTTGACAGGGCAATGGAATCAGCCCCAGCATTTT.

This clone was observed at least ten times. The chain uses TRBV5-1 and TRBJ1-2, with 8 bases that match TRBD1. There are 13 residues in the CDR3. CDR1 and CDR2 from the germline V gene are SGHRS and YFSETQ. With 7 bases clipped from V and 7 bases from J, the junction kept 9 bases outside the gene matches. In DNA form, the CDR3 reads TGCGCCAGCTATGACTCTACAGGGGGTGGCTACACCTTC. Its translation is CASYDSTGGGYTF.

This clone was found many times. V is TRBV4-2 and J is TRBJ2-7; D unresolved. In germline, CDR1 is LGHNA, CDR2 YNFKEQ. V lost 0 bases to trimming and J lost 4 bases, with 7 bases between them. The length of the CDR3 is 13 residues. The CDR3, as DNA: TGTGCCAGCAGCCAAGATATTCAGTACGAGCAGTACTTC. This codes for CASSQDIQYEQYF.

This clone was counted ten times or more. The chain recombines TRBV9 with TRBJ1-1; 7 positions match TRBD1. Looked up from germline, CDR1 is SGDLS and CDR2 is YYNGEE. After removal of 3 bases from V and 2 bases from J, the junction contained 4 bases not matched to a gene. The CDR3 spans 14 residues. In DNA, the CDR3 is TGTGCCAGCAGCGCGGGACAGAGAAACACTGAAGCTTTCTTT. Protein: CASSAGQRNTEAFF.

There are many counts of this clone. The chain couples TRBV7-3 to TRBJ2-1; 7 nucleotides line up with TRBD2. The CDR3 extends over 16 amino acids. CDR1 is SGHTA and CDR2 is FQGTGA in the germline V gene. J lost 5 bases, V lost 3 bases, and 10 bases had no gene match. The CDR3, as DNA: TGTGCCAGCAGCTTTGGCGGGACTAACATAAACAATGAGCAGTTCTTC. Translating it yields CASSFGGTNINNEQFF.

In its sample, this clone was seen many times. The chain carries TRBV5-5 and TRBJ1-2; 7 nucleotides align to TRBD1. Trimming at V came to 4 bases and at J to 4 bases, leaving 7 bases not matched to a gene. The CDR3 extends over 14 amino acids. Germline values: CDR1 SGHKS, CDR2 YYEKEE (reference sequence). Here the CDR3 DNA reads TGTGCCAGCAGCCAGCCGGGACAGCTCTATGGCTACACCTTC. Translating it yields CASSQPGQLYGYTF.

This clone was counted ten times or more. The chain carries TRBV25-1 and TRBJ2-1; 9 bases agree with TRBD2. Germline CDR1 reads MGHDK; CDR2 reads SYGVNS. With V trimmed by 7 bases and J by 2 bases, 0 bases remained unmatched. This CDR3 has 13 residues. CDR3 sequence: CASKRGAYNEQFF. CDR3 in DNA: TGTGCCAGCAAGCGGGGGGCCTACAATGAGCAGTTCTTC.

This clone was observed many times. The genes are TRBV6-1 and TRBJ1-1, with D hard to call. Between the trimmed V and J ends, which lost 7 bases and 5 bases, there was a span of 20 bases. This CDR3 is 15 amino acids long. The germline CDR1 and CDR2 sequences are MNHNS and SASEGT. CDR3 residues: CASMVSRRRGTEAFF. CDR3 nucleotide sequence: TGTGCCAGCATGGTGTCTCGGCGGCGGGGAACTGAAGCTTTCTTT.

This clone showed up many times. The rearrangement joins TRBV6-5 to TRBJ1-1; D is undetermined. V dropped 0 bases and J dropped 3 bases, with 8 bases sitting between them. Germline loops: CDR1 MNHEY, CDR2 SVGAGI. The CDR3 is 14 amino acids. This chain's CDR3 is CASSYSGQDTEAFF. The CDR3 DNA follows: TGTGCCAGCAGTTACTCGGGCCAAGACACTGAAGCTTTCTTT.

This clone was counted only a few times. The V call is TRBV5-6, the J call TRBJ2-5; no reliable D call. The CDR3 totals 14 residues. Deletions cut 2 bases from V and 2 bases from J, with 10 bases between. CDR1 SGHDT and CDR2 YYEEEE come from the germline V gene. This chain's CDR3 is CASSFKGPQETQYF. CDR3 DNA sequence: TGTGCCAGCAGCTTCAAAGGGCCACAAGAGACCCAGTACTTC.

This clone was observed at least ten times. The rearrangement joins TRBV5-8 to TRBJ2-2, with D perhaps being TRBD1 or TRBD2 (5 bases each). Trimming stripped 0 bases from V and 5 bases from J, with 8 bases between. The CDR3 covers 14 residues. The germline gives CDR1 SGHTS, CDR2 YDEGEE. CDR3 bases: TGTGCCAGCAGCTTGGCAGGGAGTACCGGGGAGCTGTTTTTT. This gives the protein CASSLAGSTGELFF.